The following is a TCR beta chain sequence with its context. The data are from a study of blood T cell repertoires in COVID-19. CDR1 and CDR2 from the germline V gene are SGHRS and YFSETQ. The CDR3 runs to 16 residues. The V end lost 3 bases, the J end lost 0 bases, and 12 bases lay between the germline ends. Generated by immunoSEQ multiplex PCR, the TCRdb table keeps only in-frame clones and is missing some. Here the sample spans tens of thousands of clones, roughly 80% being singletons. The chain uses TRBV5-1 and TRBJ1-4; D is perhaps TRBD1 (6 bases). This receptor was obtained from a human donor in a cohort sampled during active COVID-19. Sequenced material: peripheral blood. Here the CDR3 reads CASSSATGATNEKLFF. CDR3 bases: TGCGCCAGCAGCTCCGCGACAGGCGCAACTAATGAAAAACTGTTTTTT.